This T cell receptor beta chain was observed in a study of blood T cell repertoires in COVID-19. Study context: The study drew acute and convalescent COVID-19 samples from the United States, Italy and Spain. PBMCs, B-cell-depleted T cells, or T cells were the source of the cDNA or gDNA that made up the material.

The Seattle patients joined while their infection was active and were tracked longitudinally afterward. From germline, CDR1 is LNHDA and CDR2 SQIVND (reference sequence). The CDR3 contains 15 residues. Trimming took off 1 base at V and 1 base at J, with 10 bases between the two ends. This clone was counted once. Authors' processing steps: Estimation of nucleated cell counts relied on the amplification of reference gene primers. Assay: immunoSEQ multiplex PCR; the TCRdb copy retains only in-frame clones and omits some. V, J and clone size are taken as reported in that table, and D and trimming were inferred from the DNA itself. The top ten hold approximately 7.3% of the sample, which has about 350,000 clones, roughly 90% seen once.

The receptor comes from a woman aged 65 to 85 with COVID-19, enrolled during active disease. What was sequenced was peripheral blood. The chain links TRBV19 to TRBJ1-1; D gene uncertain. CDR3 amino acids: CASSIVGRGNTEAFF. CDR3 DNA sequence: TGTGCCAGTAGTATAGTAGGCAGAGGGAACACTGAAGCTTTCTTT.